These 12 T cell receptor beta chains originate from one sample sequenced in a study of blood T cell repertoires in COVID-19. Some clones are missing from TCRdb's copy, which holds only in-frame ones; the method was immunoSEQ multiplex PCR. The sample lists about 130,000 clones, 77% seen once, with around 20% in the top ten. Sequenced material: peripheral blood. Receptor source: a man of 80 years or more with acute or convalescent COVID-19.

The V and J genes are TRBV27 and TRBJ1-1; D call uncertain. The CDR3 sequence is 14 residues long. CDR1 is MNHEY, CDR2 SMNVEV, per germline (reference sequence). Deletions cut 5 bases from V and 2 bases from J, with 12 bases between. CDR3 sequence: CASSPMTQNTEAFF. CDR3 bases: TGTGCCAGCAGTCCAATGACTCAAAACACTGAAGCTTTCTTT.

The genes are TRBV11-2 and TRBJ2-1, with 8 bases that match TRBD2. The CDR3 spans 16 residues. V was clipped by 5 bases and J by 8 bases; unmatched bases: 14. Germline V gene sequence: CDR1 SGHAT, CDR2 FQNNGV. CDR3 DNA sequence: TGTGCCAGCAGCCGAAGTTTCCGGGGGGGCCGCGATGAGCAGTTCTTC. It encodes CASSRSFRGGRDEQFF.

This chain joins TRBV21-1 and TRBJ2-1; no check of the table's D call, TRBD1, against the DNA was made. TRBV21-1 corresponds to a pseudogene. The CDR3 runs to 13 residues. The CDR3 bases are TGTGCCAGCATCAACAGGGCGAACAATGAGCAGTTCTTC. It specifies CASINRANNEQFF.

This chain links TRBV7-2 with TRBJ1-3, with a weak D call TRBD1 (5 bases). The germline V gene encodes CDR1 SGHTA and CDR2 FQGNSA. The CDR3 extends over 17 amino acids. V shed 0 bases and J shed 3 bases, with 15 bases lying between them. CDR3 DNA: TGTGCCAGCAGCTTAGCGAGCAGGCCAAGGGGTGGAAACACCATATATTTT. Protein sequence: CASSLASRPRGGNTIYF.

The chain uses TRBV5-1 and TRBJ1-2; 7 bases line up with TRBD1. After removal of 0 bases from V and 0 bases from J, the junction contained 5 bases not matched to a gene. Germline CDR1 SGHRS, CDR2 YFSETQ. The CDR3 runs to 16 residues. CDR3 in amino acids: CASSLERTGPNYGYTF. Here the CDR3 DNA reads TGCGCCAGCAGCTTGGAACGGACAGGACCTAACTATGGCTACACCTTC.

This clone was seen just once. The identical CDR3 is also encoded by other nucleotide sequences in the sample. The chain uses TRBV3-1 (or the pseudogene TRBV3-2) and TRBJ2-7, with D uncertain. Germline V gives CDR1 LGHDT, CDR2 YNNKEL (reference sequence). Trimming removed 4 bases from V and 0 bases from J, with 4 bases in between. The CDR3 has 12 amino acids. CDR3 DNA sequence: TGTGCCAGCAGCCCGAGCTCCTACGAGCAGTACTTC. Amino acid sequence: CASSPSSYEQYF.

The genes are TRBV11-1 and TRBJ2-1; TRBD1 matches 8 bases. The CDR3 consists of 15 residues. The germline V gene encodes CDR1 SGHAT and CDR2 FQDESV (reference sequence). V lost 5 bases, J lost 1 base, and 4 bases stayed unmatched. The CDR3 here is CASSRDRGSYNEQFF. The CDR3 DNA reads TGTGCCAGCAGCCGAGACAGGGGATCCTACAATGAGCAGTTCTTC.

J is TRBJ2-2 and V is TRBV4-1, with 8 bases fitting TRBD2. The ends lost 6 bases at V and 2 bases at J; junction bases unmatched: 5. Germline V lookup: CDR1 MGHRA, CDR2 YSYEKL. This CDR3 region has 15 residues. In DNA form, the CDR3 reads TGCGCCAGCAGATTAGCGGGGAGTAACACCGGGGAGCTGTTTTTT. Translating it yields CASRLAGSNTGELFF.

The chain uses TRBV11-3 and TRBJ2-3; D is unresolved. The germline gives CDR1 SGHNT, CDR2 YENEEA. CDR3 length: 17 residues. Trimming removed 1 base at V and 0 bases at J, with 14 bases between. CDR3 bases: TGTGCCAGCAGCTTAGGCGTGGGCGTTGGGAGCACAGATACGCAGTATTTT. Its translation: CASSLGVGVGSTDTQYF. Filled out from reference TRBV11-3 and TRBJ2-3, the complete variable domain reads EAGVVQSPRYKIIEKKQPVAFWCNPISGHNTLYWYLQNLGQGPELLIRYENEEAVDDSQLPKDRFSAERLKGVDSTLKIQPAELGDSAVYLCASSLGVGVGSTDTQYFGPGTRLTVL.

The CDR3 region is CAISELEQVSARQPQHF. The CDR3 nucleotides read TGTGCCATCAGTGAGTTAGAACAGGTATCTGCTCGTCAGCCCCAGCATTTT. The chain combines TRBV10-3 with TRBJ1-5, with D possibly TRBD1 on 5 matching bases. Germline V gene data show CDR1 as ENHRY and CDR2 as SYGVKD. With 1 base removed from V and 6 bases from J, the gap between germline ends came to 19 bases. This CDR3 spans 17 amino acids.

The V call is TRBV18, the J call TRBJ2-7; D call uncertain. Per germline, CDR1 KGHSH and CDR2 LQKENI. The CDR3 is made up of 14 amino acids. Trimming cost V 2 bases and J 1 base, with 9 bases left between them. As DNA, the CDR3 is TGTGCCAGCTCACCATCGCCAGGATCCTACGAGCAGTACTTC. It translates to CASSPSPGSYEQYF.

The chain joins TRBV2 to TRBJ1-6; 7 bases map to TRBD1. CDR1 SNHLY and CDR2 FYNNEI come from the germline V gene. V shed 8 bases and J 7 bases; nucleotides not matched to a gene: 11. There are 15 residues in the CDR3. This CDR3 is CASGEVGTVNSPLHF. In nucleotides, the CDR3 is TGTGCCAGCGGGGAGGTGGGGACAGTAAATTCACCCCTCCACTTT.